This note documents a single T cell receptor (beta chain) sequence. The sample belongs to a study of blood T cell repertoires in COVID-19. Study in general: Samples representing acute and convalescent COVID-19 were sourced from the United States, Italy and Spain. PBMCs, B-cell-depleted T cells, or T cells were the source of the cDNA or gDNA that made up the material.

As handled by the study authors: How many nucleated cells were present was estimated from reference gene primer amplification. Repertoires were generated with immunoSEQ multiplex PCR, while TCRdb's copy carries only in-frame clones and drops some. D and trimming were read from the DNA, whereas the V and J calls and clone size are those reported in that table. Among 350,000 to 450,000 clones listed, around 87% were seen once. This CDR3 spans 12 amino acids. V lost 6 bases and J lost 1, with 10 bases in between. The germline V gene has CDR1 SQVTM and CDR2 ANQGSEA. Sequences were obtained from peripheral blood. This chain links TRBV29-1 with TRBJ2-7; the D gene is possibly TRBD1 (6 bases). The source is a human donor in a cohort sampled during active COVID-19. CDR3 in DNA: TGCAGCGTCTCGGACAGTTCCTACGAGCAGTACTTC. Translation: CSVSDSSYEQYF.